This TCR beta chain was identified during a study of response to subunit inactivated influenza vaccine (dated by TCRdb to about 2018). At the level of the whole study: To follow how T cells responded to a trivalent subunit inactivated influenza vaccine, the researchers relied on deep quantitative profiling of the T cell receptor repertoire. General findings and caveats noted by the study authors: According to the authors, only a limited number of new T cells may be recruited by each seasonal influenza vaccination.

In this sample, this clonotype turned up many times. No antigen is known for it. Base qualities are missing; no much larger clone stands one base away. V was cut back by 5 bases and J by 4 bases, leaving a gap of 18 bases between them. As encoded in the germline V gene, CDR1 is MDHEN while CDR2 is SYDVKM. The CDR3 measures 15 amino acids from cysteine to phenylalanine. This entry keeps only the CDR3 DNA: 45 bases, framed from base 1. The library was made by RT-PCR. Sequencer: Illumina HiSeq 2500. TCRdb took the public reads, trimmed them with fastp at Q25, ran MiXCR for clone calling and kept in-frame beta chains. Each CDR3 protein appears once, grouped with its most common genes and DNA. The sample records 500,000 to 600,000 distinct CDR3 sequences, 13% to 15% of which are singletons. Approximately 10% of the sample goes to the ten largest clones.

Material: PBMCs from blood, obtained roughly 12 days after vaccination. The receptor was isolated from a man aged 45-65 years who received an inactivated influenza vaccine. Donor details come from another sample of the same person, matched by shared clones. The rearranged chain carries TRBV28 and TRBJ2-7; perhaps TRBD1 is the D gene, with 6 bases matching. CDR3 loop: CASSTDSSVLYEQYF. The DNA sequence is given as TGTGCCAGCAGTACGGACAGTTCCGTCCTATACGAGCAGTACTTC.